The rows below give T cell receptor beta chains drawn from one sample of a study of identical twins. Each CDR3 protein is one row after TCRdb ran MiXCR on the 5' RACE reads. The table includes approximately 260,000 distinct CDR3 sequences, around 15% detected once. Sequencing used memory (CD45RO+) T cells sorted from blood. All receptors derive from a woman aged 18-30 years in good health. Each CDR3 is given with its conserved first and last residue. The order of the fields is D gene, V gene, J gene, clone size, CDR3 length, CDR3 DNA, CDR3 protein. The D gene is left open where the match is weak. Size tells how often a clone was seen (once, few, many) or the class of an expanded clone, and some rows leave it out.

D gene: TRBD1; V gene: TRBV7-2; J gene: TRBJ1-2; clone size: few; CDR3 length: 13; CDR3 DNA: TGTGCCAGCAGTTCAAATCCGGGACAGGGCTACACCTTC; CDR3 protein: CASSSNPGQGYTF
D gene: .; V gene: TRBV10-3; J gene: TRBJ2-2; clone size: few; CDR3 length: 17; CDR3 DNA: TGTGCCATCAGACTGACAGGACCTCTAGGGAACACCGGGGAGCTGTTTTTT; CDR3 protein: CAIRLTGPLGNTGELFF
D gene: .; V gene: TRBV7-2; J gene: TRBJ1-1; clone size: many; CDR3 length: 15; CDR3 DNA: TGTGCCAGCAGCTTAGGAACGTCTGGAAGAACTGAAGCTTTCTTT; CDR3 protein: CASSLGTSGRTEAFF
D gene: .; V gene: TRBV7-8; J gene: TRBJ1-1; clone size: few; CDR3 length: 15; CDR3 DNA: TGTGCCAGCAGCTCCCGACAAAGCCCCAACACTGAAGCTTTCTTT; CDR3 protein: CASSSRQSPNTEAFF
D gene: .; V gene: TRBV15; J gene: TRBJ2-4; clone size: .; CDR3 length: 15; CDR3 DNA: TGTGCCACCAGCAGACGGACAGAAAGCCTAAACATTCAGTACTTC; CDR3 protein: CATSRRTESLNIQYF
D gene: TRBD2; V gene: TRBV12-3/TRBV12-4; J gene: TRBJ2-7; clone size: .; CDR3 length: 14; CDR3 DNA: TGTGCCAGCAGTCCTTGGCTAGCGGGAGAAGAGCAGTACTTC; CDR3 protein: CASSPWLAGEEQYF
D gene: .; V gene: TRBV7-7; J gene: TRBJ2-7; clone size: .; CDR3 length: 13; CDR3 DNA: TGTGCCAGCAGCTATGGGGACGCTTACGAGCAGCACTTC; CDR3 protein: CASSYGDAYEQHF
D gene: .; V gene: TRBV12-3/TRBV12-4; J gene: TRBJ1-2; clone size: many; CDR3 length: 11; CDR3 DNA: TGTGCCAGCAGGGAAAGCTATGGCTACACCTTC; CDR3 protein: CASRESYGYTF
D gene: .; V gene: TRBV24-1; J gene: TRBJ2-1; clone size: .; CDR3 length: 13; CDR3 DNA: TGTGCCACCAGTGATATAGGGATCAATGAGCAGTTCTTC; CDR3 protein: CATSDIGINEQFF
D gene: .; V gene: TRBV10-1; J gene: TRBJ1-5; clone size: many; CDR3 length: 12; CDR3 DNA: TGCGCCAGCTCGGGACCGGATCAGCCCCAGCATTTT; CDR3 protein: CASSGPDQPQHF
D gene: .; V gene: TRBV20-1; J gene: TRBJ2-1; clone size: .; CDR3 length: 12; CDR3 DNA: TGCAGTGGACTGACTGATGACAATGAGCAGTTCTTC; CDR3 protein: CSGLTDDNEQFF
D gene: .; V gene: TRBV6-1; J gene: TRBJ2-5; clone size: .; CDR3 length: 13; CDR3 DNA: TGTGCCAGCAGTCAGGAAAGGAGAGAGACCCAGTACTTC; CDR3 protein: CASSQERRETQYF
D gene: .; V gene: TRBV5-1; J gene: TRBJ2-7; clone size: few; CDR3 length: 14; CDR3 DNA: TGCGCCAGCTCTTCAGGGACGGGCGAATACGAGCAGTACTTC; CDR3 protein: CASSSGTGEYEQYF
D gene: TRBD1; V gene: TRBV29-1; J gene: TRBJ2-2; clone size: many; CDR3 length: 15; CDR3 DNA: TGCAGCGTATCCGGCCGACAGGGGGTTACCGGGGAGCTGTTTTTT; CDR3 protein: CSVSGRQGVTGELFF
D gene: .; V gene: TRBV20-1; J gene: TRBJ2-7; clone size: few; CDR3 length: 12; CDR3 DNA: TGCAGTGCTAGCCTCGACACCTACGAGCAGTACTTC; CDR3 protein: CSASLDTYEQYF
D gene: .; V gene: TRBV28; J gene: TRBJ2-2; clone size: .; CDR3 length: 16; CDR3 DNA: TGTGCCAGCAGACCGTTCGAGCGGCGGAACACCGGGGAGCTGTTTTTT; CDR3 protein: CASRPFERRNTGELFF
D gene: .; V gene: TRBV6-1; J gene: TRBJ2-2; clone size: .; CDR3 length: 13; CDR3 DNA: TGTGCCGCCCGGGACTCCTACGCCGGGGAGCTGTTTTTT; CDR3 protein: CAARDSYAGELFF
D gene: TRBD1; V gene: TRBV5-1; J gene: TRBJ1-5; clone size: few; CDR3 length: 15; CDR3 DNA: TGCGCCAGCAGCTTAGAGGGACAGGGGAAACAGCCCCAGCATTTT; CDR3 protein: CASSLEGQGKQPQHF
D gene: .; V gene: TRBV5-4; J gene: TRBJ2-2; clone size: few; CDR3 length: 16; CDR3 DNA: TGTGCCAGCAGCTTCGCACAGGGTCGGAACACCGGGGAGCTGTTTTTT; CDR3 protein: CASSFAQGRNTGELFF
D gene: .; V gene: TRBV19; J gene: TRBJ2-4; clone size: few; CDR3 length: 14; CDR3 DNA: TGTGCCAGCGCTTCGGGGGATGCAAAAAACATTCAGTACTTC; CDR3 protein: CASASGDAKNIQYF
D gene: .; V gene: TRBV12-3/TRBV12-4; J gene: TRBJ2-7; clone size: .; CDR3 length: 12; CDR3 DNA: TGTGCCAGCAGTACGGGGGCTTACGAGCAGTACTTC; CDR3 protein: CASSTGAYEQYF
D gene: .; V gene: TRBV9; J gene: TRBJ2-1; clone size: .; CDR3 length: 15; CDR3 DNA: TGTGCCAGCAGCGTAGGAAGTCGGTCCGACAATGAGCAGTTCTTC; CDR3 protein: CASSVGSRSDNEQFF
D gene: TRBD2; V gene: TRBV29-1; J gene: TRBJ2-3; clone size: .; CDR3 length: 13; CDR3 DNA: TGCAGCGCCCGGGGGGGGGCCTTAGATACGCAGTATTTT; CDR3 protein: CSARGGALDTQYF
D gene: .; V gene: TRBV9; J gene: TRBJ2-1; clone size: .; CDR3 length: 15; CDR3 DNA: TGTGCCAGCAGCGTTTTAGATGGTAATTACAATGAGCAGTTCTTC; CDR3 protein: CASSVLDGNYNEQFF
D gene: .; V gene: TRBV14; J gene: TRBJ1-4; clone size: .; CDR3 length: 17; CDR3 DNA: TGTGCCAGCAGCCAATTCTCTGGGGGCGCCCATAATGAAAAACTGTTTTTT; CDR3 protein: CASSQFSGGAHNEKLFF
D gene: .; V gene: TRBV7-8; J gene: TRBJ2-3; clone size: few; CDR3 length: 16; CDR3 DNA: TGTGCCAGCCTCGACCTCCGGGGACGGGGAACAGATACGCAGTATTTT; CDR3 protein: CASLDLRGRGTDTQYF
D gene: .; V gene: TRBV7-9; J gene: TRBJ2-1; clone size: .; CDR3 length: 15; CDR3 DNA: TGTGCCAGCAGCTTATCGAGACAGGACTACAATGAGCAGTTCTTC; CDR3 protein: CASSLSRQDYNEQFF
D gene: .; V gene: TRBV10-3; J gene: TRBJ1-2; clone size: once; CDR3 length: 14; CDR3 DNA: TGTGCCATCAGGAAAGGGGGGCGAGCTGATGGCTACACCTTC; CDR3 protein: CAIRKGGRADGYTF
D gene: .; V gene: TRBV9; J gene: TRBJ1-1; clone size: many; CDR3 length: 16; CDR3 DNA: TGTGCCAGCAGCGTAGAACCTCCGGACAAGAACACTGAAGCTTTCTTT; CDR3 protein: CASSVEPPDKNTEAFF
D gene: TRBD2; V gene: TRBV9; J gene: TRBJ2-1; clone size: few; CDR3 length: 15; CDR3 DNA: TGTGCCAGCAGCGTAGATCTAGCGGGGTTCAATGAGCAGTTCTTC; CDR3 protein: CASSVDLAGFNEQFF
D gene: TRBD1; V gene: TRBV20-1; J gene: TRBJ1-1; clone size: many; CDR3 length: 15; CDR3 DNA: TGCAGTGCTAGAGCTAAGGACAGGGGTTGGTCTGAAGCTTTCTTT; CDR3 protein: CSARAKDRGWSEAFF
D gene: .; V gene: TRBV5-6; J gene: TRBJ2-3; clone size: .; CDR3 length: 15; CDR3 DNA: TGTGCCAGCAGCCGATACGGCCGGCTCACAGATACGCAGTATTTT; CDR3 protein: CASSRYGRLTDTQYF
D gene: .; V gene: TRBV11-2; J gene: TRBJ1-3; clone size: .; CDR3 length: 16; CDR3 DNA: TGTGCCAGCAGCTTAGGACAGTTAAGCTCTGGAAACACCATATATTTT; CDR3 protein: CASSLGQLSSGNTIYF
D gene: .; V gene: TRBV24-1; J gene: TRBJ2-7; clone size: many; CDR3 length: 13; CDR3 DNA: TGTGCCACCCCTACCCAAGGGAGGTACGAGCAGTACTTC; CDR3 protein: CATPTQGRYEQYF
D gene: TRBD1; V gene: TRBV5-1; J gene: TRBJ2-5; clone size: many; CDR3 length: 14; CDR3 DNA: TGCGCCAGCAGCTGGACAGGGCTTCAAGAGACCCAGTACTTC; CDR3 protein: CASSWTGLQETQYF
D gene: .; V gene: TRBV27; J gene: TRBJ1-5; clone size: .; CDR3 length: 13; CDR3 DNA: TGTGCCAGCAGTTTTTCCTTCATTCAGCCCCAGCATTTT; CDR3 protein: CASSFSFIQPQHF
D gene: TRBD2; V gene: TRBV3-1; J gene: TRBJ2-7; clone size: .; CDR3 length: 15; CDR3 DNA: TGTGCCAGCAGCCAGGGAGTAGCGGGAGGCCGCGAGCAGTACTTC; CDR3 protein: CASSQGVAGGREQYF
D gene: .; V gene: TRBV20-1; J gene: TRBJ1-1; clone size: few; CDR3 length: 11; CDR3 DNA: TGCCAAGGGGGGGCTGACACTGAAGCTTTCTTT; CDR3 protein: CQGGADTEAFF
D gene: .; V gene: TRBV27; J gene: TRBJ1-1; clone size: .; CDR3 length: 14; CDR3 DNA: TGTGCCAGCAGTTTATACAGGGTTAGCACTGAAGCTTTCTTT; CDR3 protein: CASSLYRVSTEAFF
D gene: .; V gene: TRBV29-1; J gene: TRBJ2-7; clone size: many; CDR3 length: 11; CDR3 DNA: TGCAGCGTTGGAGAGACATACGAGCAGTACTTC; CDR3 protein: CSVGETYEQYF
D gene: .; V gene: TRBV15; J gene: TRBJ1-5; clone size: .; CDR3 length: 14; CDR3 DNA: TGTGCCACCAGCAGAGACCAAGGCGTTCAGCCCCAGCATTTT; CDR3 protein: CATSRDQGVQPQHF
D gene: .; V gene: TRBV5-8; J gene: TRBJ2-1; clone size: few; CDR3 length: 15; CDR3 DNA: TGTGCCAGCAGCTTCACCCCGAGCCCCTACAATGAGCAGTTCTTC; CDR3 protein: CASSFTPSPYNEQFF
D gene: TRBD1; V gene: TRBV27; J gene: TRBJ2-4; clone size: few; CDR3 length: 16; CDR3 DNA: TGTGCCAGCCGCCGGGACAGGGGCTTAGCCAAAAACATTCAGTACTTC; CDR3 protein: CASRRDRGLAKNIQYF
D gene: .; V gene: TRBV6-6; J gene: TRBJ1-1; clone size: few; CDR3 length: 11; CDR3 DNA: TGTGCCAGCAGTTACCCCCCTGAAGCTTTCTTT; CDR3 protein: CASSYPPEAFF
D gene: TRBD2; V gene: TRBV11-2; J gene: TRBJ2-3; clone size: few; CDR3 length: 17; CDR3 DNA: TGTGCCAGCAGCGTACTGGGACTAGCAGTGAGCACAGATACGCAGTATTTT; CDR3 protein: CASSVLGLAVSTDTQYF
D gene: .; V gene: TRBV20-1; J gene: TRBJ1-2; clone size: .; CDR3 length: 12; CDR3 DNA: TGCAGTGCACATGCCCTGTTGGGTGGCTACACCTTC; CDR3 protein: CSAHALLGGYTF
D gene: .; V gene: TRBV7-6; J gene: TRBJ2-5; clone size: once; CDR3 length: 15; CDR3 DNA: TGTGCCAGCCAGCTAGGGAGACAGGAGTCAGAGACCCAGTACTTC; CDR3 protein: CASQLGRQESETQYF
D gene: TRBD1; V gene: TRBV4-1; J gene: TRBJ2-7; clone size: .; CDR3 length: 16; CDR3 DNA: TGCGCCAGCAGCCAAGATCGGGGGACAGGGGAGGACGAGCAGTACTTC; CDR3 protein: CASSQDRGTGEDEQYF
D gene: TRBD1; V gene: TRBV29-1; J gene: TRBJ1-2; clone size: few; CDR3 length: 15; CDR3 DNA: TGCAGCGTTGGATTAGGGGGACAGGGTTTCGATGGCTACACCTTC; CDR3 protein: CSVGLGGQGFDGYTF
D gene: .; V gene: TRBV20-1; J gene: TRBJ2-1; clone size: many; CDR3 length: 13; CDR3 DNA: TGCAGTGCTAGAGCCCCAAATTACAATGAGCAGTTCTTC; CDR3 protein: CSARAPNYNEQFF
D gene: .; V gene: TRBV6-2/TRBV6-3; J gene: TRBJ1-1; clone size: .; CDR3 length: 12; CDR3 DNA: TGTGCCAGCAGTTACTCAGTCACTGAAGCTTTCTTT; CDR3 protein: CASSYSVTEAFF
D gene: .; V gene: TRBV2; J gene: TRBJ1-4; clone size: .; CDR3 length: 12; CDR3 DNA: TGTGCCAGCAGCGGGGACACCGAAAAACTGTTTTTT; CDR3 protein: CASSGDTEKLFF
D gene: TRBD1; V gene: TRBV5-6; J gene: TRBJ2-6; clone size: few; CDR3 length: 16; CDR3 DNA: TGTGCCAGCAGGGAGGTGGGACAGGGGGCCTCAAACGTCCTGACTTTC; CDR3 protein: CASREVGQGASNVLTF
D gene: .; V gene: TRBV2; J gene: TRBJ2-2; clone size: few; CDR3 length: 14; CDR3 DNA: TGTGCCAGCAGTGGGCTACAGTACACCGGGGAGCTGTTTTTT; CDR3 protein: CASSGLQYTGELFF
D gene: .; V gene: TRBV3-1; J gene: TRBJ2-3; clone size: few; CDR3 length: 16; CDR3 DNA: TGTGCCAGCAGCCGACTCGTAGCGGATAGCACAGATACGCAGTATTTT; CDR3 protein: CASSRLVADSTDTQYF
D gene: .; V gene: TRBV27; J gene: TRBJ2-5; clone size: .; CDR3 length: 13; CDR3 DNA: TGTGCCAGCAGCCGGACGGATCAAGAGACCCAGTACTTC; CDR3 protein: CASSRTDQETQYF
D gene: .; V gene: TRBV12-3/TRBV12-4; J gene: TRBJ1-2; clone size: .; CDR3 length: 15; CDR3 DNA: TGTGCCAGCAGTTTAACAGGGCCCAGGCGGTATGGCTACACCTTC; CDR3 protein: CASSLTGPRRYGYTF
D gene: .; V gene: TRBV10-3; J gene: TRBJ1-5; clone size: .; CDR3 length: 14; CDR3 DNA: TGTGCCATCAGTGACTGGGGCAACAATCAGCCCCAGCATTTT; CDR3 protein: CAISDWGNNQPQHF
D gene: .; V gene: TRBV20-1; J gene: TRBJ1-2; clone size: few; CDR3 length: 12; CDR3 DNA: TGCAGTGCTAAAGGGGCTTCGGTTGGCTACACCTTC; CDR3 protein: CSAKGASVGYTF
D gene: .; V gene: TRBV18; J gene: TRBJ1-3; clone size: few; CDR3 length: 14; CDR3 DNA: TGTGCCAGCTCTCCGGGGACCTCCGGGAACACCATATATTTT; CDR3 protein: CASSPGTSGNTIYF